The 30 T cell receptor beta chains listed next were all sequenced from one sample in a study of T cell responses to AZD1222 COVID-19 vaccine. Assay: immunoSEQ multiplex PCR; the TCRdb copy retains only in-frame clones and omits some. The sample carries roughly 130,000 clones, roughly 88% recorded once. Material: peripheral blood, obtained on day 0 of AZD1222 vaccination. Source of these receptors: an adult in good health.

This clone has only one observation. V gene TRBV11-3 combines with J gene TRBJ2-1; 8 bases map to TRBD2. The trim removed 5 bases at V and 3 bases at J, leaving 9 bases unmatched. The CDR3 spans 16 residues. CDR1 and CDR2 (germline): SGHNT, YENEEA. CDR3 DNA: TGTGCCAGCAGCCGCGGGGGCAGCGGGGGCTACAATGAGCAGTTCTTC. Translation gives CASSRGGSGGYNEQFF.

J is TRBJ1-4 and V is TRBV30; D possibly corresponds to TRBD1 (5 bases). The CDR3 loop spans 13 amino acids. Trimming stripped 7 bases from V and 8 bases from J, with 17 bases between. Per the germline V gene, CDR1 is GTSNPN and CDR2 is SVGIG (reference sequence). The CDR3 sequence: CAFSPGVPEKLFF. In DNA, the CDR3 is TGTGCCTTCTCCCCGGGGGTCCCAGAAAAACTGTTTTTT. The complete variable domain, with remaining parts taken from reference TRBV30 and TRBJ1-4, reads SQTIHQWPATLVQPVGSPLSLECTVEGTSNPNLYWYRQAAGRGLQLLFYSVGIGQISSEVPQNLSASRPQDRQFILSSKKLLLSDSGFYLCAFSPGVPEKLFFGSGTQLSVL.

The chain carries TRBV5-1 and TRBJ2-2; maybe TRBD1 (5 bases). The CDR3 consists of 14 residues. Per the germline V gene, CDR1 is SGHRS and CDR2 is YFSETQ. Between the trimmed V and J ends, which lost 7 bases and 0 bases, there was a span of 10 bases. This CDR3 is CASRQTSNTGELFF. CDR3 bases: TGCGCCAGCCGACAGACATCGAACACCGGGGAGCTGTTTTTT.

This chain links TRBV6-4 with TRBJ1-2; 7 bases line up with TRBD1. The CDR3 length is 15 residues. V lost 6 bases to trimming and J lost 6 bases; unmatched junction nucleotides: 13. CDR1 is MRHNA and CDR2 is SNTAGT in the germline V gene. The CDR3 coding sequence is TGTGCCAGCAGCCAAGACCGGGACAGCGCTGATGGCTACACCTTC. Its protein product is CASSQDRDSADGYTF.

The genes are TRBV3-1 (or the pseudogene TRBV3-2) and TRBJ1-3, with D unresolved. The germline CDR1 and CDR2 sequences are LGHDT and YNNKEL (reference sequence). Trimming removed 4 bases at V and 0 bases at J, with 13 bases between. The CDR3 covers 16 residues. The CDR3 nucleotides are TGTGCCAGCAGCCTCCCGAGCGGTACCTCTGGAAACACCATATATTTT. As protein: CASSLPSGTSGNTIYF.

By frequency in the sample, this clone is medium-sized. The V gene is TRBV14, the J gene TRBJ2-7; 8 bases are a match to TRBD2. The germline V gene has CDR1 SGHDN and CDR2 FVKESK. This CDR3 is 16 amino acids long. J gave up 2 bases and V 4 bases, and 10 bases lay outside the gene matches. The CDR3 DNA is TGTGCCAGCAGCCTACCGGGACTAGTAGACCCCTACGAGCAGTACTTC. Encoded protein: CASSLPGLVDPYEQYF.

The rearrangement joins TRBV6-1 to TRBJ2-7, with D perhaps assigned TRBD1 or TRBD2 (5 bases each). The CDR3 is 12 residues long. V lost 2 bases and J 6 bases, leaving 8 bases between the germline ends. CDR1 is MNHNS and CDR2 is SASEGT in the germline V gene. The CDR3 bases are TGTGCCAGCAGTGAATTCGGGACCGAGCAGTACTTC. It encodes CASSEFGTEQYF.

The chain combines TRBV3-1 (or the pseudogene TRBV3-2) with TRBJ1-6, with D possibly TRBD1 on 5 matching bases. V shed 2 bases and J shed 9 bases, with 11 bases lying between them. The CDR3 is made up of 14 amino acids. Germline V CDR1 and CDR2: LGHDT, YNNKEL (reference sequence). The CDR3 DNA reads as TGTGCCAGCAGCCAAAACTCGGGGCCTTCACCCCTCCACTTT. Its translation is CASSQNSGPSPLHF.

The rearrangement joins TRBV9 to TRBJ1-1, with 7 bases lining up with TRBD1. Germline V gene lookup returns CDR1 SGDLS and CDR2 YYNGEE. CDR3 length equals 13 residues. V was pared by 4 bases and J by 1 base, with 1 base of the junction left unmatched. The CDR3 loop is CASSRQGNTEAFF. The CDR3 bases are TGTGCCAGCAGCCGACAGGGGAACACTGAAGCTTTCTTT.

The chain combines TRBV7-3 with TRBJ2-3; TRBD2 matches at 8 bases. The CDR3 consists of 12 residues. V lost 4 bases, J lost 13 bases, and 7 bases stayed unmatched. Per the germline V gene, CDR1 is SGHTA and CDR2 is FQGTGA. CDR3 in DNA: TGTGCCAGCAGCTCACGGACTAGCCCCAAGTATTTT. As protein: CASSSRTSPKYF.

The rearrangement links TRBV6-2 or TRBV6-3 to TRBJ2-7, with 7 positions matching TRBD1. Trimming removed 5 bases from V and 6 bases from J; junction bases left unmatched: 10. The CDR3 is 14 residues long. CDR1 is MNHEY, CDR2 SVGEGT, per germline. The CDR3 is CASSTGQESSEQYF. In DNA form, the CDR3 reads TGTGCCAGCAGTACCGGACAGGAGAGTAGCGAGCAGTACTTC.

The chain's CDR3 is CASSERSGGEQYF. The CDR3 bases are TGCGCCAGCAGTGAGAGGTCAGGAGGCGAGCAGTACTTC. The chain recombines TRBV10-1 with TRBJ2-7; D is possibly TRBD2 (5 bases). This CDR3 is 13 amino acids long. Germline V gene lookup returns CDR1 WNHNN and CDR2 SYGVQD (reference sequence). Trimming removed 2 bases from V and 6 bases from J, with 11 bases in between.

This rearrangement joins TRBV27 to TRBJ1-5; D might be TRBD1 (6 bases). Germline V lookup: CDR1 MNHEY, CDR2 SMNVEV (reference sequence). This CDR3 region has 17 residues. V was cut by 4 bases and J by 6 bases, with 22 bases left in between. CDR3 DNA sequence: TGTGCCAGCAGTTCCTCCAAGACAGGTAACCTTCCTCAGCCCCAGCATTTT. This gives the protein CASSSSKTGNLPQPQHF.

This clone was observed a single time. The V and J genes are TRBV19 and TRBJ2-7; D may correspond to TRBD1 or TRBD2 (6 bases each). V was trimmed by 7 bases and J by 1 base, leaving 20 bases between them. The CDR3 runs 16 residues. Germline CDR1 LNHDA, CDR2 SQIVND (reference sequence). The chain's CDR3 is CASKGGRGRGSYEQYF. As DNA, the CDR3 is TGTGCCAGTAAGGGGGGCAGGGGCCGAGGGTCCTACGAGCAGTACTTC. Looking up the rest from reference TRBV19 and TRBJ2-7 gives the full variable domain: DGGITQSPKYLFRKEGQNVTLSCEQNLNHDAMYWYRQDPGQGLRLIYYSQIVNDFQKGDIAEGYSVSREKKESFPLTVTSAQKNPTAFYLCASKGGRGRGSYEQYFGPGTRLTVT.

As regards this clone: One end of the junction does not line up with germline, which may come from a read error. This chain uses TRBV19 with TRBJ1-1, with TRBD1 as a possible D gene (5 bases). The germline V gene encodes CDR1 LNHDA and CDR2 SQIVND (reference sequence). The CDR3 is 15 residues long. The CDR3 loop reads CASSLDGGSGTEAFF. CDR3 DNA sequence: TGTGCCAGTAGTTTAGACGGGGGTAGCGGCACTGAAGCTTTCTTT.

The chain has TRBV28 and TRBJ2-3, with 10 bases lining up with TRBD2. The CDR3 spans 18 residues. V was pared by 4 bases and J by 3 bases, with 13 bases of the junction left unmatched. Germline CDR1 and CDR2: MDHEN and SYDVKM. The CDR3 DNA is TGTGCCAGCAGTTCCCTGCGCTTCAGCGGGGGGGCGACAGATACGCAGTATTTT. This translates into CASSSLRFSGGATDTQYF.

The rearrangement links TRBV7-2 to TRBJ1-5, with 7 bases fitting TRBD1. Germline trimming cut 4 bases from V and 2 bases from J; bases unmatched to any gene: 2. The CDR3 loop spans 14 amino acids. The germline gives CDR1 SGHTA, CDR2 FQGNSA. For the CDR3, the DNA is TGTGCCAGCAGCTACACAGGGGGCAATCAGCCCCAGCATTTT. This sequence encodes CASSYTGGNQPQHF.

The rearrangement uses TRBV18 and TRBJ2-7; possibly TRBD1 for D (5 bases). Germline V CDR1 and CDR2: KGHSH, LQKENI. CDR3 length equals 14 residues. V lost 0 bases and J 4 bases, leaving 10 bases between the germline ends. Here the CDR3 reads CASSPPVRVYEQYF. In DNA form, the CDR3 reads TGTGCCAGCTCACCACCGGTCAGGGTGTACGAGCAGTACTTC.

The CDR3: CASSQAQNNEKLFF. CDR3 in DNA: TGTGCCAGCAGCCAAGCACAGAATAATGAAAAACTGTTTTTT. The chain joins TRBV14 to TRBJ1-4; D not certain. Trimming cost V 1 base and J 4 bases, with 7 bases left between them. Germline V gene lookup returns CDR1 SGHDN and CDR2 FVKESK. The CDR3 runs to 14 residues.

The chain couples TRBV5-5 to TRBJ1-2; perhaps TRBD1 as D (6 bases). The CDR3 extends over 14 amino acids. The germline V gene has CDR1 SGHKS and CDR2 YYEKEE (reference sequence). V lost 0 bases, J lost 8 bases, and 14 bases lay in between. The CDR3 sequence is CASSLVSGAGGYTF. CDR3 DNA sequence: TGTGCCAGCAGCTTGGTTTCGGGGGCGGGAGGCTACACCTTC.

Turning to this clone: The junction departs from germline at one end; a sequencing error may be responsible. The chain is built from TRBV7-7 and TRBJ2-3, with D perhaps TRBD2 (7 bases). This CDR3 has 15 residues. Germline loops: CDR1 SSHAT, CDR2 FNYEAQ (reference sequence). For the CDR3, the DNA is TGTGCTAGCAGCTTAAGGGGGGGCCCCACAGATACGCAGTATTTT. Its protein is CASSLRGGPTDTQYF.

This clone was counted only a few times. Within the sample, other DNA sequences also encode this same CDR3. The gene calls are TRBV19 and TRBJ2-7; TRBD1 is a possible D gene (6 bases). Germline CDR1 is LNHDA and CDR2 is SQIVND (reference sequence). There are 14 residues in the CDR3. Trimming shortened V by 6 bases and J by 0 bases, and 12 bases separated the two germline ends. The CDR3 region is CASSRQVSSYEQYF. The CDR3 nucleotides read TGTGCCAGTAGCAGACAGGTGAGCTCCTACGAGCAGTACTTC.

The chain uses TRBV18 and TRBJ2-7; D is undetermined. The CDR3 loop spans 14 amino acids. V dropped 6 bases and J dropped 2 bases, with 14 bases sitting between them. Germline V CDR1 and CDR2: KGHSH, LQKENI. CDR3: CASSKDAPPYEQYF. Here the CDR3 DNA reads TGTGCCAGCTCCAAAGACGCCCCCCCCTACGAGCAGTACTTC.

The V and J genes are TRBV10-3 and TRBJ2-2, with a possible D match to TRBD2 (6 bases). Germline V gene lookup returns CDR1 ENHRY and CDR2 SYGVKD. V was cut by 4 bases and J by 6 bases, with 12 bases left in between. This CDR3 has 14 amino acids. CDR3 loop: CAISGTRGPGELFF. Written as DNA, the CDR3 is TGTGCCATCAGTGGGACGCGGGGTCCCGGGGAGCTGTTTTTT.

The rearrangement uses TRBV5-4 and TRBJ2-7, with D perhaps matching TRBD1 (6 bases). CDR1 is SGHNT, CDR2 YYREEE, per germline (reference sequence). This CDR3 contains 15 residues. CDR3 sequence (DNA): TGTGCGTCAAGTGTGCAGGGGCCCTTGACCTACGAGCAGTACTTC. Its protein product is CASSVQGPLTYEQYF. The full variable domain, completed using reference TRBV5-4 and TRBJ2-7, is ETGVTQSPTHLIKTRGQQVTLRCSSQSGHNTVSWYQQALGQGPQFIFQYYREEENGRGNFPPRFSGLQFPNYSSELNVNALELDDSALYLCASSVQGPLTYEQYFGPGTRLTVT.

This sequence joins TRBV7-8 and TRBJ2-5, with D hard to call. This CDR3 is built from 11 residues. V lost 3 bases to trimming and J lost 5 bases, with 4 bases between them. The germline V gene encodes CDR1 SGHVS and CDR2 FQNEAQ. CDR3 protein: CASSFYETQYF. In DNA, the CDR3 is TGTGCCAGCAGCTTCTACGAGACCCAGTACTTC. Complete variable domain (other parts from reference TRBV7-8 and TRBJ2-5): GAGVSQSPRYKVAKRGQDVALRCDPISGHVSLFWYQQALGQGPEFLTYFQNEAQLDKSGLPSDRFFAERPEGSVSTLKIQRTQQEDSAVYLCASSFYETQYFGPGTRLLVL.

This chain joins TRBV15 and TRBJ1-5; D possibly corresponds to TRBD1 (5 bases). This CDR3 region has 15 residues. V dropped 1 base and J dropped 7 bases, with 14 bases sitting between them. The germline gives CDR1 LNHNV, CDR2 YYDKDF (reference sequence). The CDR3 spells CATSRGSQEYQPQHF. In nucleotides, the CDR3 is TGTGCCACCAGCAGAGGATCACAGGAATACCAGCCCCAGCATTTT.

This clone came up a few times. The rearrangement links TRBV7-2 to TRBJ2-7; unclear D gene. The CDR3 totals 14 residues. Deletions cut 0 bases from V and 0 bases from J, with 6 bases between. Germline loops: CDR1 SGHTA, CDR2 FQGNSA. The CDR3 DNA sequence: TGTGCCAGCAGCTTAGCAGTCAACTCCTACGAGCAGTACTTC. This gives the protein CASSLAVNSYEQYF. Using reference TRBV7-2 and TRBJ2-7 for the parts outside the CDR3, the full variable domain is GAGVSQSPSNKVTEKGKDVELRCDPISGHTALYWYRQSLGQGLEFLIYFQGNSAPDKSGLPSDRFSAERTGGSVSTLTIQRTQQEDSAVYLCASSLAVNSYEQYFGPGTRLTVT.

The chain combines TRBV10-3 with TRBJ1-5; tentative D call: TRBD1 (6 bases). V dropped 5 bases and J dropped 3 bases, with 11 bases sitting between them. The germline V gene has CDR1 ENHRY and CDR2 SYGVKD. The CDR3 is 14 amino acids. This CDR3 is CAISMDRFNQPQHF. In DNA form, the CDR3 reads TGTGCCATCAGTATGGACAGATTCAATCAGCCCCAGCATTTT.

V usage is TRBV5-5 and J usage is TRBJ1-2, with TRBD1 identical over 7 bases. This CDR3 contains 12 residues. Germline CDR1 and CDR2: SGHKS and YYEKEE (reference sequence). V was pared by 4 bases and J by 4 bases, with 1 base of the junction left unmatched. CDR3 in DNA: TGTGCCAGCAGCCGACAGGGCTATGGCTACACCTTC. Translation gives CASSRQGYGYTF. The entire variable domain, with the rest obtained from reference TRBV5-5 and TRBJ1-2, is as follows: DAGVTQSPTHLIKTRGQQVTLRCSPISGHKSVSWYQQVLGQGPQFIFQYYEKEERGRGNFPDRFSARQFPNYSSELNVNALLLGDSALYLCASSRQGYGYTFGSGTRLTVV.